The 15 T cell receptor beta chains reported below all come from one sample, sequenced in a study of T cell changes during pregnancy in multiple sclerosis. TCRdb's copy holds only in-frame clones and misses some; the assay was immunoSEQ multiplex PCR. The data show about 97,000 clones, about nine tenths seen once. This material consisted of peripheral blood, taken in the second trimester of pregnancy. These receptors came from a female donor in good health, enrolled as a control in a pregnancy study.

The chain joins TRBV6-1 to TRBJ2-6; no clear D gene. The V gene's germline CDR1 is MNHNS and CDR2 SASEGT. The CDR3 is 13 residues long. Between the trimmed V and J ends, which lost 6 bases and 0 bases, there was a span of 3 bases. The DNA of the CDR3 is TGTGCCAGCAGGAGCTCTGGGGCCAACGTCCTGACTTTC. This sequence encodes CASRSSGANVLTF.

The J gene is TRBJ1-1, the V gene TRBV12-5; D gene ambiguous. CDR3 size: 13 residues. CDR1 and CDR2 (germline): LGHNT, FRNRAP. V lost 3 bases and J 3 bases, leaving 8 bases between the germline ends. CDR3 protein: CASGLVGDTEAFF. In DNA form, the CDR3 reads TGTGCTAGTGGTTTAGTCGGGGACACTGAAGCTTTCTTT.

The chain uses TRBV4-1 and TRBJ2-7; tentative D call: TRBD1 (5 bases). V shed 1 base and J shed 4 bases, with 11 bases lying between them. The CDR3 sequence is 14 residues long. Germline V gene data show CDR1 as MGHRA and CDR2 as YSYEKL. The CDR3 DNA sequence: TGCGCCAGCAGCCAAGCCTCGACAGATTACGAGCAGTACTTC. Translating it yields CASSQASTDYEQYF.

The chain recombines TRBV5-1 with TRBJ2-7, with 12 bases fitting TRBD2. The V segment lost 3 bases and the J segment 5 bases; nucleotides outside the gene matches: 6. The CDR3 runs to 15 residues. Germline values: CDR1 SGHRS, CDR2 YFSETQ. The DNA for the CDR3 is TGCGCCAGCAGCTCTAGCGGGGGGGCGGCGGACGAGCAGTACTTC. It translates to CASSSSGGAADEQYF.

The rearrangement joins TRBV6-1 to TRBJ1-2; D is undetermined. CDR3 size: 14 residues. V was trimmed by 3 bases and J by 1 base, leaving 9 bases between them. Germline V gene sequence: CDR1 MNHNS, CDR2 SASEGT. The chain's CDR3 is CASSDGWSNYGYTF. The CDR3 DNA reads TGTGCCAGCAGTGATGGGTGGAGTAACTATGGCTACACCTTC.

The chain has TRBV27 and TRBJ2-7; 7 nucleotides align to TRBD2. The CDR3 sequence is 16 residues long. CDR1 and CDR2 from the germline V gene are MNHEY and SMNVEV (reference sequence). The ends lost 5 bases at V and 3 bases at J; junction bases unmatched: 13. The CDR3 spells CASSPRYGGRGYEQYF. The CDR3, as DNA: TGTGCCAGCAGTCCGCGTTACGGGGGGAGAGGCTACGAGCAGTACTTC.

The chain carries TRBV10-1 and TRBJ2-7; 7 nucleotides line up with TRBD1. Germline CDR1 WNHNN, CDR2 SYGVQD (reference sequence). There are 14 residues in the CDR3. J lost 2 bases, V lost 5 bases, and 6 bases had no gene match. The CDR3 coding sequence is TGCGCCAGCAGTTCGACAGGGAATCCCTACGAGCAGTACTTC. Its translation is CASSSTGNPYEQYF.

The rearrangement links TRBV7-8 to TRBJ2-6; 7 bases agree with TRBD1. V was pared by 7 bases and J by 0 bases, with 6 bases of the junction left unmatched. Germline V lookup: CDR1 SGHVS, CDR2 FQNEAQ. The CDR3 loop spans 16 amino acids. This CDR3 reads CASNPDRDSGANVLTF. In DNA form, the CDR3 reads TGTGCCAGCAACCCCGACAGGGACTCTGGGGCCAACGTCCTGACTTTC.

The J gene is TRBJ1-2, the V gene TRBV5-1; the match to TRBD1 covers 8 bases. Trimming took 4 bases from V and 8 from J; bases not matched to a gene: 10. Germline V gene sequence: CDR1 SGHRS, CDR2 YFSETQ. The CDR3 length is 14 residues. The CDR3 here is CASSLNSDRVGYTF. CDR3 coding DNA: TGCGCCAGCAGCCTAAACTCGGACAGGGTGGGCTACACCTTC.

The chain is built from TRBV7-9 and TRBJ1-2, with D perhaps TRBD1 (5 bases). Germline V CDR1 and CDR2: SEHNR, FQNEAQ (reference sequence). Trimming cost V 2 bases and J 5 bases, with 18 bases left between them. This CDR3 region has 16 residues. CDR3 bases: TGTGCCAGCAGCTTATTGTTAAGGTCAGGGACTTATGGCTACACCTTC. It encodes CASSLLLRSGTYGYTF.

The V gene is TRBV6-5, the J gene TRBJ1-2; 7 nucleotides line up with TRBD1. V dropped 10 bases and J dropped 2; count of bases not matched to a gene: 13. The CDR3 consists of 15 residues. Germline CDR1 MNHEY, CDR2 SVGAGI. For the CDR3, the DNA is TGTGCCATTCGACCGAGACAGGGTTCCAACTATGGCTACACCTTC. Protein: CAIRPRQGSNYGYTF.

CDR3 protein: CASSPGPDRTYGYTF. Here the CDR3 DNA reads TGCGCCAGCAGCCCGGGTCCCGACAGGACCTATGGCTACACCTTC. The chain uses TRBV5-1 and TRBJ1-2, with a tentative D call TRBD1 (6 bases). V was trimmed by 4 bases and J by 4 bases, leaving 17 bases between them. The CDR3 has 15 residues. Germline values: CDR1 SGHRS, CDR2 YFSETQ.

This chain connects TRBV28 to TRBJ1-5; 12 bases line up with TRBD1. Unmatched junction bases numbered 8, after V lost 6 bases and J lost 5 bases. The CDR3 has 16 residues. CDR1 and CDR2 from the germline V gene are MDHEN and SYDVKM. Written as DNA, the CDR3 is TGTGCCAGCAGGTCCCCGGGACAGGGGGCATATCAGCCCCAGCATTTT. It encodes CASRSPGQGAYQPQHF.

The chain uses TRBV28 and TRBJ2-7; D is perhaps TRBD2 (5 bases). The length of the CDR3 is 13 residues. Germline loops: CDR1 MDHEN, CDR2 SYDVKM. Trimming shortened V by 7 bases and J by 3 bases, and 13 bases separated the two germline ends. DNA for the CDR3: TGTGCCAGCATAAGACGGGGAAGCTACGAGCAGTACTTC. This sequence encodes CASIRRGSYEQYF.

The chain is built from TRBV5-6 and TRBJ2-1; TRBD1 might be the D (5 bases). CDR1 is SGHDT, CDR2 YYEEEE, per germline. Trimming took off 4 bases at V and 0 bases at J, with 11 bases between the two ends. The CDR3 consists of 15 residues. The CDR3 nucleotides read TGTGCCAGCAGCCGGCGGACAAACTCCTACAATGAGCAGTTCTTC. Protein product: CASSRRTNSYNEQFF.